This record looks at one T cell receptor beta chain sequence and its context. This CDR3 has 16 amino acids. Germline CDR1 reads SGHDT; CDR2 reads YYEEEE. V was pared by 0 bases and J by 0 bases, with 9 bases between. The sample originates from a study of blood T cell repertoires in COVID-19. Study-wide background: Samples of COVID-19 (acute and convalescent) were obtained from the United States, Italy and Spain. From T cells, B-cell-depleted T cells, or PBMCs came the material, which was cDNA or gDNA.

As processed by the authors: Amplification with reference gene primers provided the estimates of nucleated cell counts. Repertoires were generated with immunoSEQ multiplex PCR, while TCRdb's copy carries only in-frame clones and drops some. V and J calls and clone size are given by that table; D and trimming were obtained from the DNA. The data hold about 170,000 clones, with around 85% observed a single time. Source material: peripheral blood. The sequence was collected from a man between 60 and 75 years old who had recovered from COVID-19. The V call is TRBV5-6, the J call TRBJ1-4; D may be TRBD1 (5 bases). Written as DNA, the CDR3 is TGTGCCAGCAGCTTGGAGGGGTCGGCAACTAATGAAAAACTGTTTTTT. This translates into CASSLEGSATNEKLFF.